This T cell receptor beta chain came from a study of shared clonotypes between healthy human individuals. The CDR3 totals 15 residues. J gave up 6 bases and V 4 bases, and 6 bases lay outside the gene matches. CDR1 SGHAT and CDR2 FQDESV come from the germline V gene (reference sequence). Genomic DNA (from each subset) was split evenly across several immunoSEQ plates. TCRdb's copy holds only in-frame clones and misses some; the assay was immunoSEQ multiplex PCR. The top ten hold about 1.5% of the sample, which has about 1 million clones, about 77% seen once. The J gene is TRBJ2-5, the V gene TRBV11-1; 12 bases line up with TRBD1. The sequenced material came from memory CD4+ T cells sorted from blood. The subset denotes: CD45RA-negative fraction. This TCR was recovered from a man between 18 and 29 years old in good health. CDR3 loop: CASSSGTGGLKTQYF. The CDR3 DNA reads TGTGCCAGCAGCTCCGGGACAGGGGGCTTGAAGACCCAGTACTTC. Complete variable domain (other parts from reference TRBV11-1 and TRBJ2-5): EAEVAQSPRYKITEKSQAVAFWCDPISGHATLYWYRQILGQGPELLVQFQDESVVDDSQLPKDRFSAERLKGVDSTLKIQPAELGDSAMYLCASSSGTGGLKTQYFGPGTRLLVL.